The 22 T cell receptor beta chains presented below share a single source sample, sequenced in a study of T cell responses to AZD1222 COVID-19 vaccine. The table came from immunoSEQ multiplex PCR; TCRdb's copy has only in-frame clones and leaves some out. Of roughly 170,000 clones detected, approximately 93% appear once; the ten largest clones hold more than 0.8%. The sample in question was peripheral blood, obtained on day 0 of AZD1222 vaccination. Source of these receptors: an adult in good health.

This clone was recorded once. The rearrangement links TRBV5-1 to TRBJ1-5; D uncertain. The CDR3 runs to 13 residues. Germline V gives CDR1 SGHRS, CDR2 YFSETQ. Trimming removed 4 bases at V and 0 bases at J, with 5 bases between. CDR3 residues: CASSPGSNQPQHF. CDR3 in DNA: TGCGCCAGCAGCCCTGGTAGCAATCAGCCCCAGCATTTT.

The V gene is TRBV4-2, the J gene TRBJ2-3, with 8 bases aligning to TRBD2. The CDR3 has 16 amino acids. V gave up 0 bases and J gave up 5 bases; unmatched junction bases: 7. Germline V gene data show CDR1 as LGHNA and CDR2 as YNFKEQ. The CDR3 protein is CASSQDRTGGGDTQYF. The CDR3 bases are TGTGCCAGCAGCCAAGATCGGACGGGAGGGGGAGATACGCAGTATTTT.

The chain links TRBV30 to TRBJ2-7; possible D gene TRBD1, 7 bases. The CDR3 has 14 residues. The V gene's germline CDR1 is GTSNPN and CDR2 SVGIG (reference sequence). V was cut by 1 base and J by 8 bases, with 18 bases left in between. In nucleotides, the CDR3 is TGTGCCTGGAGTGCGGGGGAAGCAGGGGGTAAGCAGTACTTC. Its protein product is CAWSAGEAGGKQYF.

The V and J genes are TRBV2 and TRBJ2-2; the D gene could be TRBD1 or TRBD2 (5 bases each). Germline lookup yields CDR1 SNHLY and CDR2 FYNNEI. Trimming stripped 3 bases from V and 4 bases from J, with 12 bases between. There are 15 residues in the CDR3. CDR3 amino acids: CASSEGSRGTGELFF. DNA for the CDR3: TGTGCCAGCAGTGAGGGGTCGAGGGGCACCGGGGAGCTGTTTTTT.

In its sample, this clone was seen once. The chain carries TRBV7-9 and TRBJ1-1; possibly TRBD1 for D (5 bases). V was shortened by 6 bases and J by 5 bases, with 13 bases between the two germline ends. Germline V gives CDR1 SEHNR, CDR2 FQNEAQ (reference sequence). The CDR3 length is 13 residues. The CDR3 sequence is CASSWGERTEAFF. CDR3 nucleotides: TGTGCCAGCAGTTGGGGGGAGAGAACTGAAGCTTTCTTT.

The V call is TRBV6-5, the J call TRBJ2-2; D unresolved. V lost 5 bases, J lost 0 bases, and 7 bases lay in between. CDR1 is MNHEY and CDR2 is SVGAGI in the germline V gene. CDR3 length equals 14 residues. The CDR3 loop is CASSIYTNTGELFF. CDR3 DNA: TGTGCCAGCAGTATATATACGAACACCGGGGAGCTGTTTTTT.

The chain recombines TRBV11-3 with TRBJ1-4; D may be TRBD1 (5 bases). V lost 5 bases and J 0 bases, leaving 10 bases between the germline ends. Germline CDR1 and CDR2: SGHNT and YENEEA. The CDR3 is 15 residues long. The CDR3, as DNA: TGTGCCAGCAGCGGACGGGACGCAACTAATGAAAAACTGTTTTTT. This codes for CASSGRDATNEKLFF. Full variable domain (missing parts from reference TRBV11-3 and TRBJ1-4): EAGVVQSPRYKIIEKKQPVAFWCNPISGHNTLYWYLQNLGQGPELLIRYENEEAVDDSQLPKDRFSAERLKGVDSTLKIQPAELGDSAVYLCASSGRDATNEKLFFGSGTQLSVL.

V is TRBV5-1 and J is TRBJ1-3; tentatively, D is TRBD1 (5 bases). This CDR3 is 16 amino acids long. Trimming left V 0 bases short and J 4 bases short, with 14 bases between. In germline, CDR1 is SGHRS, CDR2 YFSETQ. The CDR3 loop reads CASSLVGAIGGNTIYF. Here the CDR3 DNA reads TGCGCCAGCAGCTTGGTCGGGGCGATTGGGGGAAACACCATATATTTT.

The J gene is TRBJ1-2, the V gene TRBV27; 7 bases match TRBD1. V shed 6 bases and J 8 bases; nucleotides not matched to a gene: 12. Germline lookup yields CDR1 MNHEY and CDR2 SMNVEV (reference sequence). The CDR3 has 14 amino acids. The chain's CDR3 is CASRQEGAIMGYTF. Here the CDR3 DNA reads TGTGCCAGCAGGCAGGAGGGGGCTATTATGGGCTACACCTTC.

The rearrangement joins TRBV6-1 to TRBJ2-1, with TRBD2 identical over 7 bases. The V segment lost 2 bases and the J segment 3 bases; nucleotides outside the gene matches: 4. This CDR3 has 15 amino acids. Germline CDR1 and CDR2: MNHNS and SASEGT. This chain's CDR3 is CASSEKAGDYNEQFF. The CDR3 DNA is TGTGCCAGCAGTGAAAAGGCGGGGGACTACAATGAGCAGTTCTTC.

The table lists this clone with many counts. The V call is TRBV5-4, the J call TRBJ1-2; D call uncertain. Trimming took off 10 bases at V and 3 bases at J, with 13 bases between the two ends. Germline V gene sequence: CDR1 SGHNT, CDR2 YYREEE (reference sequence). The CDR3 is 12 residues long. As DNA, the CDR3 is TGTGCCGGATACGGATCGTACTATGGCTACACCTTC. Amino acid sequence: CAGYGSYYGYTF.

This clone came up once. The chain uses TRBV12-3 or TRBV12-4 and TRBJ2-1; D not certain. This CDR3 region has 12 residues. V dropped 2 bases and J dropped 9 bases, with 8 bases sitting between them. The CDR3 DNA sequence: TGTGCCAGCAGTTTATTCGGCTCTGAGCAGTTCTTC. Protein sequence: CASSLFGSEQFF.

This clone was seen more than once but under ten times. V is TRBV6-5 and J is TRBJ1-1; 7 bases line up with TRBD1. The CDR3 covers 14 residues. Germline V lookup: CDR1 MNHEY, CDR2 SVGAGI. The J segment lost 7 bases and the V segment lost 7 bases, leaving 12 bases of the junction unmatched. The CDR3 DNA is TGTGCCAGCATATTGGTCAGAGGGGGCGTTGAAGCTTTCTTT. Encoded protein: CASILVRGGVEAFF.

This rearrangement joins TRBV11-2 to TRBJ1-1; TRBD1 is a possible D gene (5 bases). CDR1 and CDR2 (germline): SGHAT, FQNNGV. The CDR3 loop spans 14 amino acids. The V and J ends lost 3 bases and 5 bases respectively, with 13 bases between them. CDR3 DNA sequence: TGTGCCAGCAGCTTCGCGGGGGGGAGGACTGAAGCTTTCTTT. This translates into CASSFAGGRTEAFF.

This chain connects TRBV5-1 to TRBJ1-3, with D unclear. Per the germline V gene, CDR1 is SGHRS and CDR2 is YFSETQ. Trimming left V 4 bases short and J 8 bases short, with 13 bases between. The CDR3 covers 13 residues. DNA for the CDR3: TGCGCCAGCAGCCCCCAAGGCGGGGACACCATATATTTT. Translating gives CASSPQGGDTIYF.

This chain connects TRBV10-3 to TRBJ2-1; 14 bases are a match to TRBD2. The junction had 11 bases not matched to a gene; V was cut back by 6 bases and J by 7 bases. Germline V gene data show CDR1 as ENHRY and CDR2 as SYGVKD. This CDR3 region has 17 residues. Here the CDR3 DNA reads TGTGCCATCAGAGCGAGCGGACTAGCGGGGGGTCCGAATGAGCAGTTCTTC. Amino acid sequence: CAIRASGLAGGPNEQFF.

This clone was observed many times. This chain links TRBV19 with TRBJ1-4; D gene ambiguous. The CDR3 is made up of 17 amino acids. The V end lost 6 bases, the J end lost 6 bases, and 23 bases lay between the germline ends. The germline V gene has CDR1 LNHDA and CDR2 SQIVND (reference sequence). The CDR3 loop is CASSLGISWTGDEKLFF. CDR3 DNA sequence: TGTGCCAGTAGCCTGGGCATTTCTTGGACCGGAGATGAAAAACTGTTTTTT.

The V gene is TRBV10-1, the J gene TRBJ2-3; the D is unclear. Germline V gives CDR1 WNHNN, CDR2 SYGVQD (reference sequence). The CDR3 contains 13 residues. Trimming pared 6 bases from V and 1 base from J, leaving 8 bases between. The CDR3 nucleotides read TGCGCCAGCAGCGGACGCGGCACAGATACGCAGTATTTT. Amino acid sequence: CASSGRGTDTQYF.

This clone was recorded only once. The V and J genes are TRBV3-1 (or the pseudogene TRBV3-2) and TRBJ1-5; D call uncertain. The V end was cut by 1 base, the J end by 7 bases, with 20 bases between. Germline CDR1 reads LGHDT; CDR2 reads YNNKEL (reference sequence). The CDR3 sequence is 17 residues long. CDR3 sequence: CASSQGVGSPLAQPQHF. CDR3 sequence (DNA): TGTGCCAGCAGCCAAGGTGTGGGCAGTCCTCTGGCCCAGCCCCAGCATTTT.

The V and J genes are TRBV7-9 and TRBJ1-2, with D maybe TRBD1 (6 bases). CDR1 is SEHNR, CDR2 FQNEAQ, per germline (reference sequence). The CDR3 runs 12 residues. The V end lost 8 bases, the J end lost 8 bases, and 15 bases lay between the germline ends. CDR3 coding DNA: TGTGCCAGCCGGGGCGGGGGCTTGGGCTACACCTTC. Translated: CASRGGGLGYTF.

This chain uses TRBV27 with TRBJ2-5, with a tentative D call TRBD1 (5 bases). This CDR3 has 14 residues. V lost 1 base, J lost 3 bases, and 9 bases lay in between. Germline CDR1 and CDR2: MNHEY and SMNVEV (reference sequence). The CDR3 nucleotides are TGTGCCAGCAGTTTATGGCAGGGTGAAGAGACCCAGTACTTC. Translated: CASSLWQGEETQYF.

The chain carries TRBV6-2 or TRBV6-3 and TRBJ2-7; 9 positions match TRBD1. V dropped 0 bases and J dropped 3; count of bases not matched to a gene: 6. The CDR3 has 16 residues. Germline CDR1 MNHEY, CDR2 SVGEGT. CDR3 residues: CASSYSGTGRFYEQYF. In DNA form, the CDR3 reads TGTGCCAGCAGTTACTCCGGGACAGGGCGCTTCTACGAGCAGTACTTC.